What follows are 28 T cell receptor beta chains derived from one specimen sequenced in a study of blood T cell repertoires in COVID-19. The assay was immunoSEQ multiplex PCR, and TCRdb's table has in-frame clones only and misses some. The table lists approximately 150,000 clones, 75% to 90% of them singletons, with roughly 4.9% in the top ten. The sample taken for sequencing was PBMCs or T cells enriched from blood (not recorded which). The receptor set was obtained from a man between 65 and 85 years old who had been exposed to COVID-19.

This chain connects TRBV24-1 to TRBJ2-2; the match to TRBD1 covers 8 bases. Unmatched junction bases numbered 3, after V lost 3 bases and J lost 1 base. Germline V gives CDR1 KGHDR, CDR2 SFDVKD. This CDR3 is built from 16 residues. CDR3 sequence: CATSDTTGENTGELFF. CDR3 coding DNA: TGTGCCACCAGTGATACGACAGGGGAGAACACCGGGGAGCTGTTTTTT.

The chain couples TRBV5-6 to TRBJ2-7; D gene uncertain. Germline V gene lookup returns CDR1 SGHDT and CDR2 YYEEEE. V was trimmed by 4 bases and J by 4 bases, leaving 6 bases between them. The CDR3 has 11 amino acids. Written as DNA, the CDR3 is TGTGCCAGCAGCGTCTCTTACGAGCAGTACTTC. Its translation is CASSVSYEQYF. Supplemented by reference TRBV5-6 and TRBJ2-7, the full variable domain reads DAGVTQSPTHLIKTRGQQVTLRCSPKSGHDTVSWYQQALGQGPQFIFQYYEEEERQRGNFPDRFSGHQFPNYSSELNVNALLLGDSALYLCASSVSYEQYFGPGTRLTVT.

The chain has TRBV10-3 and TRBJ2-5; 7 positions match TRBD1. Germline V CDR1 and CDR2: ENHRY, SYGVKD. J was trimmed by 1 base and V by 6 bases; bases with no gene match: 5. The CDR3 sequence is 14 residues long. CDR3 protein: CAIRSQGSQETQYF. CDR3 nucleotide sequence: TGTGCCATCAGGTCACAGGGGAGCCAAGAGACCCAGTACTTC.

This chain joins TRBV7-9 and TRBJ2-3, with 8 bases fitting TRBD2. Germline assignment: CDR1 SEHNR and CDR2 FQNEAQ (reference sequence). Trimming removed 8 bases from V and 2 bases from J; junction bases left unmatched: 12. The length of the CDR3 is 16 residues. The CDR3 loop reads CASSHRGREVTDTQYF. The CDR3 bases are TGTGCCAGCTCTCATCGTGGGCGGGAGGTCACAGATACGCAGTATTTT.

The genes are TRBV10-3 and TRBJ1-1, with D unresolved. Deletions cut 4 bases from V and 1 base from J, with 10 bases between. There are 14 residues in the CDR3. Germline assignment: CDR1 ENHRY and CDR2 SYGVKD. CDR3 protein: CAISGRIGNTEAFF. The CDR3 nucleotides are TGTGCCATCAGTGGTAGAATCGGGAACACTGAAGCTTTCTTT.

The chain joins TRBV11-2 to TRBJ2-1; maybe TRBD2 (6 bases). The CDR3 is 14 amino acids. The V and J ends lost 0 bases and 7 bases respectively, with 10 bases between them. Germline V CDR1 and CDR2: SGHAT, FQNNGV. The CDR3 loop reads CASSLDLGGNEQFF. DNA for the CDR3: TGTGCCAGCAGCTTAGATCTGGGGGGAAATGAGCAGTTCTTC.

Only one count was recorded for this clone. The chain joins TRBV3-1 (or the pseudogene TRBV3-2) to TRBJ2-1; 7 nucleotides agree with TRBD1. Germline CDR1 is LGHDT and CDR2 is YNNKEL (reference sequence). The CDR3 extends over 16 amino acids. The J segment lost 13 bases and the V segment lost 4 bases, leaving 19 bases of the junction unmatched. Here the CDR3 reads CASSPPLGTVTSVQFF. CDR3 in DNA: TGTGCCAGCAGCCCACCCCTCGGGACAGTCACCAGCGTACAGTTCTTC.

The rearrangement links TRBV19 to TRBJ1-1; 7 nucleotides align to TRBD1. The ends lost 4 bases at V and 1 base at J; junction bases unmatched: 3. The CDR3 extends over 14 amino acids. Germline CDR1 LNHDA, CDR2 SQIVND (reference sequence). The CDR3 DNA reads TGTGCCAGTAGTAAAGCAGGGGGGAACACTGAAGCTTTCTTT. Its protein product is CASSKAGGNTEAFF.

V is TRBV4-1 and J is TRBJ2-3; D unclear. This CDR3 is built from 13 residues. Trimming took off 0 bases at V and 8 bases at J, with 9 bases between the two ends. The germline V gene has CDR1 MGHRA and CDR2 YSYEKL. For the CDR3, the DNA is TGCGCCAGCAGCCAAGATTCGCTCGGTACGCAGTATTTT. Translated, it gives CASSQDSLGTQYF.

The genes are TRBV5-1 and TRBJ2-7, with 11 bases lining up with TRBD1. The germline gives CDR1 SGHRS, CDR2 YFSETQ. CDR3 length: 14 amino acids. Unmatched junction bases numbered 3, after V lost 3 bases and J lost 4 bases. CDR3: CASSSDRGPYEQYF. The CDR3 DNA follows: TGCGCCAGCAGCTCGGACAGGGGGCCGTACGAGCAGTACTTC. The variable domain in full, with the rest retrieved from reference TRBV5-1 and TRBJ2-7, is KAGVTQTPRYLIKTRGQQVTLSCSPISGHRSVSWYQQTPGQGLQFLFEYFSETQRNKGNFPGRFSGRQFSNSRSEMNVSTLELGDSALYLCASSSDRGPYEQYFGPGTRLTVT.

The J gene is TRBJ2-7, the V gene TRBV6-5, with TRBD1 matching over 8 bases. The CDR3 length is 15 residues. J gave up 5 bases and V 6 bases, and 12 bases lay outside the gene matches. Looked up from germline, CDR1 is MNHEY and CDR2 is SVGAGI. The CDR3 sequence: CASRPDRGRRNEQYF. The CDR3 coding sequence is TGTGCCAGCAGACCCGACAGGGGCCGGAGGAACGAGCAGTACTTC.

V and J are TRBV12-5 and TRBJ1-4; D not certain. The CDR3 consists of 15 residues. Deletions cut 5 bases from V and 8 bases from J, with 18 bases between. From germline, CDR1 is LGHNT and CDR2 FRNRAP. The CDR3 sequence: CASGPPNYNSEKLFF. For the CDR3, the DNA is TGTGCTAGTGGTCCTCCTAATTATAACAGCGAAAAACTGTTTTTT.

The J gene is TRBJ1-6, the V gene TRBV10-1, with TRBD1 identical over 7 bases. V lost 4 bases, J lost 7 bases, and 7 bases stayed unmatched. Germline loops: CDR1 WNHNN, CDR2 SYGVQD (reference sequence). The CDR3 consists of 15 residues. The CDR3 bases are TGCGCCAGCAGTGTCGGGGGACAGAGAAATTCACCCCTCCACTTT. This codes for CASSVGGQRNSPLHF.

CDR3 bases: TGTGCCAGTACTCGACTAGCGGGGGACACCGGGGAGCTGTTTTTT. Its protein is CASTRLAGDTGELFF. This chain links TRBV19 with TRBJ2-2; 12 nucleotides align to TRBD2. V lost 7 bases to trimming and J lost 3 bases; unmatched junction nucleotides: 3. Per the germline V gene, CDR1 is LNHDA and CDR2 is SQIVND (reference sequence). The CDR3 length is 15 residues.

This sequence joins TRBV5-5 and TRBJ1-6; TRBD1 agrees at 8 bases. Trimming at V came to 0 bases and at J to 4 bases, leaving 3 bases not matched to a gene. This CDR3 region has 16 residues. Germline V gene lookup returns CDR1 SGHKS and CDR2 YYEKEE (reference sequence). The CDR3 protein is CASSLDGQGYNSPLHF. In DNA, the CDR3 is TGTGCCAGCAGCTTGGACGGACAGGGTTATAATTCACCCCTCCACTTT.

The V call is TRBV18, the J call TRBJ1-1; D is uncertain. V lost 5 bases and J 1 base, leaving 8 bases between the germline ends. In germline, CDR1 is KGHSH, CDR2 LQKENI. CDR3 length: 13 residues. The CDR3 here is CASSIGKNTEAFF. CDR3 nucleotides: TGTGCCAGCTCAATCGGGAAGAACACTGAAGCTTTCTTT.

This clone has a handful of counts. The CDR3 coding sequence is TGCGCCAGCAGCCAGTGGGAGGGGCTGGGCACTGAAGCTTTCTTT. Translation gives CASSQWEGLGTEAFF. The J gene is TRBJ1-1, the V gene TRBV4-1; possibly TRBD1 for D (5 bases). Trimming took 3 bases from V and 4 from J, leaving 15 bases between them. Germline V gene data show CDR1 as MGHRA and CDR2 as YSYEKL. The CDR3 is made up of 15 amino acids.

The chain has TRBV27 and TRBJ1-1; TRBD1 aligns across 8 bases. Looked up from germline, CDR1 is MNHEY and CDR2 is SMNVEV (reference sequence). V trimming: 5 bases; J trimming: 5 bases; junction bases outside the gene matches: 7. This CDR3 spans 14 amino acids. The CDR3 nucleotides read TGTGCCAGCAGTCGAGCCGACAGGGGAACTGAAGCTTTCTTT. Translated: CASSRADRGTEAFF.

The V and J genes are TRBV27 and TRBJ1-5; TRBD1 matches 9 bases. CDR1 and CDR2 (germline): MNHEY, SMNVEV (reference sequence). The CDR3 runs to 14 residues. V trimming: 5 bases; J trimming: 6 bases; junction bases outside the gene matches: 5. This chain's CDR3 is CASSRTGGVQPQHF. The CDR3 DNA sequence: TGTGCCAGCAGTCGAACAGGGGGCGTTCAGCCCCAGCATTTT.

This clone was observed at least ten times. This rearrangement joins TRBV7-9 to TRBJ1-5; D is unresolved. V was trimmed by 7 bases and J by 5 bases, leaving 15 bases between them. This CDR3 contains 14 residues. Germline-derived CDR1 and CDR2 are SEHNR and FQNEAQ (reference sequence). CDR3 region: CASTQGGNHQPQHF. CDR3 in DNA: TGTGCCAGCACCCAAGGAGGCAACCATCAGCCCCAGCATTTT. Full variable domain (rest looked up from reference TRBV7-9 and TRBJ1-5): DTGVSQNPRHKITKRGQNVTFRCDPISEHNRLYWYRQTLGQGPEFLTYFQNEAQLEKSRLLSDRFSAERPKGSFSTLEIQRTEQGDSAMYLCASTQGGNHQPQHFGDGTRLSIL.

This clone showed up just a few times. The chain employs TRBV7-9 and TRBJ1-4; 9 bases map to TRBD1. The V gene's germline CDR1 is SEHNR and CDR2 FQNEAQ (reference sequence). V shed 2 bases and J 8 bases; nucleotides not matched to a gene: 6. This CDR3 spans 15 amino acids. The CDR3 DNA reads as TGTGCCAGCAGCTTAAGTCGACAGGGGGGAGAAAAACTGTTTTTT. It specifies CASSLSRQGGEKLFF.

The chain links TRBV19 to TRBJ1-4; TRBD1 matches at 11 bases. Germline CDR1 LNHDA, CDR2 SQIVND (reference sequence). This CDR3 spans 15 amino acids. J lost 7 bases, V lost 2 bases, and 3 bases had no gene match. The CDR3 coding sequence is TGTGCCAGTAGTATAAGGGACAGGGGGAGTGAAAAACTGTTTTTT. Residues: CASSIRDRGSEKLFF.

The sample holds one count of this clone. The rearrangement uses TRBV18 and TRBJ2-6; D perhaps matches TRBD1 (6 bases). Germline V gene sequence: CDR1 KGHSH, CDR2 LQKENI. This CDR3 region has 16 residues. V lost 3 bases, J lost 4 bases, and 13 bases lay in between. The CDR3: CASSPTGPPGANVLTF. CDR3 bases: TGTGCCAGCTCACCCACAGGGCCCCCCGGGGCCAACGTCCTGACTTTC.

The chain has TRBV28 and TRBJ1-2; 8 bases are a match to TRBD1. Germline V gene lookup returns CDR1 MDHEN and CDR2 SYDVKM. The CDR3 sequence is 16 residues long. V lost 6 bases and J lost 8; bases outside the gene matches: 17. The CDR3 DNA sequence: TGTGCCAGCAGCTCAAGCCACCCTGACAGGGGCCGGGGCTACACCTTC. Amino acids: CASSSSHPDRGRGYTF.

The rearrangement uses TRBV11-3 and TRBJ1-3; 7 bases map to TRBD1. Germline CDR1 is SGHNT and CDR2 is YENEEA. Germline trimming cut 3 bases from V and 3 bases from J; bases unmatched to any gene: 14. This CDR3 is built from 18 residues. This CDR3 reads CASSFDSANRDSGNTIYF. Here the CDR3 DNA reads TGTGCCAGCAGCTTCGATTCTGCGAACCGGGACAGTGGAAACACCATATATTTT.

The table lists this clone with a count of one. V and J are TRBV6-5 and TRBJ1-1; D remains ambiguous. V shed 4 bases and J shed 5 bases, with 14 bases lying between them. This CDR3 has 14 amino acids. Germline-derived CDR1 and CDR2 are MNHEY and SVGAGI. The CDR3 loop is CASSLRGSGTEAFF. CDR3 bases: TGTGCCAGCAGTTTACGAGGGTCTGGAACTGAAGCTTTCTTT.

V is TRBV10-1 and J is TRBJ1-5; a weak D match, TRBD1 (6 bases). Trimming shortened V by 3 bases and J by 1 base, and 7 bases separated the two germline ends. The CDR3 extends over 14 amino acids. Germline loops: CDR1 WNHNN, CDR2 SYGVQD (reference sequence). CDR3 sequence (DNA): TGCGCCAGCAGTGACGACAGGAGCAATCAGCCCCAGCATTTT. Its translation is CASSDDRSNQPQHF.

In DNA form, the CDR3 reads TGTGCCAGCAGTTATAGAAGCCGACTCTCCTACGAGCAGTACTTC. It codes for CASSYRSRLSYEQYF. The V call is TRBV6-5, the J call TRBJ2-7; D is unresolved. Deletions cut 3 bases from V and 0 bases from J, with 12 bases between. This CDR3 spans 15 amino acids. Germline-derived CDR1 and CDR2 are MNHEY and SVGAGI.